This TCR beta chain was profiled in a study of blood T cells in healthy people across ages. General observations from the study: The fall in TCR beta diversity per million T cells was roughly linear with age. Diversity figures based on one million T cells were deemed too low. The study could not conclusively compare naive and antigen-experienced cells, given its unsorted PBMCs.

A remark on this clonotype: Its antigen is still unknown.

Through a sample-barcoded 5' primer and a J-beta primer mix, a second PCR was run for roughly 6 to 12 cycles. TCRdb processed the 5' RACE reads anew with MiXCR; each CDR3 protein has one entry. This sample has 1,100,000 or so distinct CDR3 sequences, with 40% to 50% found just once. Germline loops: CDR1 LGHNA, CDR2 YNFKEQ. Between the trimmed V and J ends, which lost 3 bases and 2 bases, there was a span of 23 bases. The CDR3 is 18 residues long. Per sample, at least 5 micrograms of total RNA were extracted. V and J are TRBV4-2 and TRBJ2-7; D gene uncertain. This receptor was obtained from a woman aged 60-70 years in good health. The material sequenced was blood. For the CDR3, the DNA is TGTGCCAGCAGCCAGATGAGGCCAGCGACCCTTGCCCCCTACGAGCAGTACTTC. Translating it yields CASSQMRPATLAPYEQYF.